These 23 T cell receptor beta chains share one sample of origin, sequenced in a study of shared clonotypes between healthy human individuals. The table came from immunoSEQ multiplex PCR; TCRdb's copy has only in-frame clones and leaves some out. The top ten hold 1.5% to 2% of the sample, which has about 700,000 clones, over 65% seen once. Sequencing was done on a sample of memory CD4+ T cells sorted from blood. Subset reported: CD45RA-negative fraction. All receptors derive from a woman in her 30s in good health.

The chain is built from TRBV7-2 and TRBJ2-1, with TRBD2 matching over 10 bases. This CDR3 comprises 17 residues. CDR1 SGHTA and CDR2 FQGNSA come from the germline V gene. The junction had 7 bases not matched to a gene; V was cut back by 5 bases and J by 0 bases. DNA for the CDR3: TGTGCCAGCAGCCCCTGGACTAGCGGCGCCTCCTACAATGAGCAGTTCTTC. Translating gives CASSPWTSGASYNEQFF.

The CDR3 here is CASSWGTDYGYTF. CDR3 DNA: TGTGCCAGCAGCTGGGGGACAGACTATGGCTACACCTTC. The chain has TRBV7-9 and TRBJ1-2, with TRBD1 matching 7 bases. Germline V gene lookup returns CDR1 SEHNR and CDR2 FQNEAQ (reference sequence). The V gene end was trimmed by 4 bases and the J gene end by 3 bases; junction bases not matched to a gene: 2. The CDR3 runs to 13 residues.

This clone was detected only a few times. The CDR3 here is CASSHDGTSYGYTF. Here the CDR3 DNA reads TGTGCCAGCAGCCATGACGGGACGAGTTATGGCTACACCTTC. The chain employs TRBV6-6 and TRBJ1-2, with D perhaps matching TRBD1 (5 bases). This CDR3 region has 14 residues. From germline, CDR1 is MNHNY and CDR2 SVGAGI (reference sequence). V was clipped by 6 bases and J by 5 bases, with 16 bases between them.

The chain combines TRBV11-2 with TRBJ2-7, with 14 bases that match TRBD2. The CDR3 is made up of 14 amino acids. J was trimmed by 6 bases and V by 8 bases; bases with no gene match: 6. Per the germline V gene, CDR1 is SGHAT and CDR2 is FQNNGV. CDR3 amino acids: CASGRGLAGVEQYF. In DNA form, the CDR3 reads TGTGCCAGCGGGAGGGGACTAGCGGGAGTCGAGCAGTACTTC.

This rearrangement joins TRBV7-2 to TRBJ2-2, with D perhaps TRBD2 (5 bases). The CDR3 contains 18 residues. The germline V gene encodes CDR1 SGHTA and CDR2 FQGNSA. Trimming took 2 bases from V and 0 from J, leaving 16 bases between them. The CDR3 sequence: CASSLREVGDTNTGELFF. In DNA, the CDR3 is TGTGCCAGCAGCTTAAGAGAAGTGGGAGACACGAACACCGGGGAGCTGTTTTTT.

This clone was recorded once. The chain recombines TRBV25-1 with TRBJ1-4; TRBD1 matches at 7 bases. CDR1 MGHDK and CDR2 SYGVNS come from the germline V gene. Losses at the gene ends were 8 bases for V and 5 bases for J; bases not matched to a gene: 5. This CDR3 comprises 13 residues. CDR3 bases: TGTGCCAGCTTGGACAGGAAGAATGAAAAACTGTTTTTT. Translation: CASLDRKNEKLFF.

The genes are TRBV14 and TRBJ2-1; 13 positions match TRBD2. This CDR3 comprises 18 residues. Per germline, CDR1 SGHDN and CDR2 FVKESK. After removal of 7 bases from V and 0 bases from J, the junction contained 9 bases not matched to a gene. The CDR3 here is CASKGLAGAPSSYNEQFF. For the CDR3, the DNA is TGTGCCAGCAAAGGACTAGCGGGAGCCCCGAGCTCCTACAATGAGCAGTTCTTC.

V usage is TRBV6-1 and J usage is TRBJ1-2, with D unclear. Per the germline V gene, CDR1 is MNHNS and CDR2 is SASEGT. Deletions cut 1 base from V and 8 bases from J, with 11 bases between. The CDR3 has 13 residues. CDR3 region: CASSEEGGLGYTF. CDR3 coding DNA: TGTGCCAGCAGTGAAGAGGGTGGGTTAGGCTACACCTTC.

About this clone itself: Other DNA sequences in the same sample also yield this CDR3. The chain has TRBV6-1 and TRBJ2-3; D is possibly TRBD1 (5 bases). Germline V gene sequence: CDR1 MNHNS, CDR2 SASEGT. There are 13 residues in the CDR3. Deletions cut 6 bases from V and 1 base from J, with 8 bases between. In DNA, the CDR3 is TGTGCCAGCAGCGACAGCCGCACAGATACGCAGTATTTT. It codes for CASSDSRTDTQYF.

In this sample, this clone turned up a few times. The chain joins TRBV28 to TRBJ2-1; either TRBD1 or TRBD2 may supply D (5 bases each). CDR3 length equals 16 residues. Germline V gene sequence: CDR1 MDHEN, CDR2 SYDVKM. V lost 3 bases to trimming and J lost 1 base, with 13 bases between them. CDR3 protein: CASSFSGAASYNEQFF. The CDR3 DNA follows: TGTGCCAGCAGTTTTTCCGGGGCTGCTTCCTACAATGAGCAGTTCTTC. Together with reference TRBV28 and TRBJ2-1, the CDR3 gives the full variable domain: DVKVTQSSRYLVKRTGEKVFLECVQDMDHENMFWYRQDPGLGLRLIYFSYDVKMKEKGDIPEGYSVSREKKERFSLILESASTNQTSMYLCASSFSGAASYNEQFFGPGTRLTVL.

The V gene is TRBV2, the J gene TRBJ1-4; weak D call: TRBD1 (5 bases). The CDR3 contains 14 residues. V gave up 6 bases and J gave up 8 bases, with 16 bases separating them. Germline lookup yields CDR1 SNHLY and CDR2 FYNNEI. CDR3 amino acids: CASRRETEGEKLFF. In DNA, the CDR3 is TGTGCCAGCAGGCGGGAAACAGAGGGGGAAAAACTGTTTTTT.

The chain is built from TRBV27 and TRBJ2-7; D call uncertain. The CDR3 totals 13 residues. The germline V and J ends were trimmed by 6 bases and 4 bases, with 13 bases remaining between them. Germline CDR1 is MNHEY and CDR2 is SMNVEV (reference sequence). The CDR3 nucleotides read TGTGCCAGCAGCCGTCCCCCCAGGTACGAGCAGTACTTC. Its protein product is CASSRPPRYEQYF.

Of note for this clone: An end of the junction does not agree with germline; a read error may underlie this. The J gene is TRBJ2-6, the V gene TRBV5-1, with TRBD2 matching over 7 bases. This CDR3 spans 17 amino acids. Germline V gene lookup returns CDR1 SGHRS and CDR2 YFSETQ. The CDR3 DNA reads as TGCGCCAGCAGCACTGGGGGAGGGGTCTCTTGGGCCAACGTCCTGACTTTC. Its translation is CASSTGGGVSWANVLTF.

Concerning this clone: Within the sample, other DNA sequences also encode this same CDR3. This chain uses TRBV5-1 with TRBJ2-1, with D unclear. This CDR3 comprises 13 residues. Germline V gene sequence: CDR1 SGHRS, CDR2 YFSETQ. V was cut by 1 base and J by 5 bases, with 7 bases left in between. Written as DNA, the CDR3 is TGCGCCAGCAGCTTGAGTCCAAACAATGAGCAGTTCTTC. Its translation: CASSLSPNNEQFF.

Notes on this clone: The sample contains more than one DNA sequence encoding this CDR3. The CDR3 protein is CASSYDRNYGYTF. CDR3 DNA: TGTGCCAGCAGCTACGACCGTAACTATGGCTACACCTTC. V is TRBV5-4 and J is TRBJ1-2, with D uncertain. CDR1 is SGHNT, CDR2 YYREEE, per germline (reference sequence). Trimming left V 3 bases short and J 1 base short, with 7 bases between. This CDR3 spans 13 amino acids.

The chain carries TRBV5-1 and TRBJ1-1; no reliable D call. Trimming removed 0 bases from V and 8 bases from J, with 8 bases in between. The CDR3 sequence is 12 residues long. The germline CDR1 and CDR2 sequences are SGHRS and YFSETQ. The CDR3 protein is CASSLVGWEAFF. CDR3 nucleotide sequence: TGCGCCAGCAGCTTGGTAGGCTGGGAAGCTTTCTTT.

The chain combines TRBV5-1 with TRBJ2-3; D is undetermined. Trimming took off 6 bases at V and 1 base at J, with 12 bases between the two ends. CDR3 length equals 14 residues. Per the germline V gene, CDR1 is SGHRS and CDR2 is YFSETQ. Written as DNA, the CDR3 is TGCGCCAGCAACCTGGCCCCGGGCACAGATACGCAGTATTTT. Translated, it gives CASNLAPGTDTQYF.

This clone was picked up a small number of times. The chain combines TRBV6-5 with TRBJ2-7; tentatively, D is TRBD2 (7 bases). Germline assignment: CDR1 MNHEY and CDR2 SVGAGI. CDR3 length: 13 residues. V was trimmed by 8 bases and J by 2 bases, leaving 13 bases between them. CDR3 in amino acids: CASSGGPTYEQYF. CDR3 DNA: TGTGCCAGCTCCGGGGGGCCTACCTACGAGCAGTACTTC.

The CDR3, as DNA: TGTGCCAGCAGCTTTAAAGAGACCCAGTACTTC. Its protein is CASSFKETQYF. V usage is TRBV7-9 and J usage is TRBJ2-5; D is uncertain. The CDR3 extends over 11 amino acids. Trimming shortened V by 3 bases and J by 3 bases, and 2 bases separated the two germline ends. Germline V gives CDR1 SEHNR, CDR2 FQNEAQ (reference sequence).

Concerning this clone: The sample carries other DNA sequences with the same CDR3. The chain uses TRBV18 and TRBJ2-7; D remains unclear. Trimming removed 1 base at V and 5 bases at J, with 6 bases between. There are 12 residues in the CDR3. Germline CDR1 is KGHSH and CDR2 is LQKENI. The CDR3 region is CASSPRRNEQYF. DNA for the CDR3: TGTGCCAGCTCACCACGAAGGAACGAGCAGTACTTC.

The chain uses TRBV6-1 and TRBJ2-7, with D hard to call. This CDR3 region has 13 residues. Trimming left V 6 bases short and J 4 bases short, with 13 bases between. The germline V gene has CDR1 MNHNS and CDR2 SASEGT. The CDR3 DNA reads TGTGCCAGCAGACATCGGCCTAAGTACGAGCAGTACTTC. Protein product: CASRHRPKYEQYF.

Only one count was recorded for this clone. This rearrangement joins TRBV14 to TRBJ2-7; 7 bases are shared with TRBD1. The CDR3 totals 17 residues. In germline, CDR1 is SGHDN, CDR2 FVKESK. Losses at the gene ends were 4 bases for V and 1 base for J; bases not matched to a gene: 13. The CDR3 loop is CASSREPRGSWSYEQYF. In DNA form, the CDR3 reads TGTGCCAGCAGCCGGGAACCCAGGGGGAGTTGGTCCTACGAGCAGTACTTC.

This rearrangement joins TRBV2 to TRBJ1-2; 7 bases match TRBD1. With V trimmed by 7 bases and J by 3 bases, 11 bases remained unmatched. Germline CDR1 and CDR2: SNHLY and FYNNEI. The CDR3 has 15 amino acids. CDR3 nucleotide sequence: TGTGCCAGCACCGTTGGTGGTGGGACAGACTATGGCTACACCTTC. Residues: CASTVGGGTDYGYTF.